A single T cell receptor beta chain is shown here with its context. Germline CDR1 SGHAT, CDR2 FQNNGV. The CDR3 is 16 amino acids. With V trimmed by 5 bases and J by 3 bases, 5 bases remained unmatched. The data originate from a study of identical twins. TCRdb re-called the 5' RACE reads with MiXCR, one entry per CDR3 protein. The table shows some 630,000 distinct CDR3 sequences, with roughly 7.1% occurring only once. These data are also associated with another study on yellow fever vaccine responses in identical twins.

V usage is TRBV11-2 and J usage is TRBJ2-2, with 11 bases that match TRBD2. This TCR was sampled from a woman in her late teens or twenties in good health. The sample consisted of PBMCs. CDR3 residues: CASSPGLADYTGELFF. DNA for the CDR3: TGTGCCAGCAGCCCGGGACTAGCGGACTACACCGGGGAGCTGTTTTTT.